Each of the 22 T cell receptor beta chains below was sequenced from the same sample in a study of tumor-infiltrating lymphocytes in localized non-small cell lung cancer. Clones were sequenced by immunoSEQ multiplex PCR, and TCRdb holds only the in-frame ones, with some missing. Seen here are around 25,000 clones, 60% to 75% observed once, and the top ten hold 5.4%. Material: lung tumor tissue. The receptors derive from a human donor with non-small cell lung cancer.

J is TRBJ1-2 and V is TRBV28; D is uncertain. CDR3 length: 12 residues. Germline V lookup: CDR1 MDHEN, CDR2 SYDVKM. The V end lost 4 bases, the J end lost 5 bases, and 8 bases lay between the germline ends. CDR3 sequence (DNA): TGTGCCAGCAGTTCTCTTAGATATGGCTACACCTTC. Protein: CASSSLRYGYTF.

CDR3 DNA: TGCGCCAGCAGCTGGGGGACAGTCTCCGAGCAGTTCTTC. Translated: CASSWGTVSEQFF. This chain connects TRBV5-1 to TRBJ2-1; 7 nucleotides match TRBD1. This CDR3 is 13 amino acids long. Looked up from germline, CDR1 is SGHRS and CDR2 is YFSETQ. With 3 bases clipped from V and 10 bases from J, the junction kept 7 bases outside the gene matches.

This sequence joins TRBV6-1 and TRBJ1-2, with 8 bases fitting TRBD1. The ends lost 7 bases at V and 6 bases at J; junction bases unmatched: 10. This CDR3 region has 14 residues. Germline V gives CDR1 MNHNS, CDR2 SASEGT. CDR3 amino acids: CASTPRSDRDGYTF. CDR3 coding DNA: TGTGCCAGCACCCCTCGCTCGGACAGGGATGGCTACACCTTC.

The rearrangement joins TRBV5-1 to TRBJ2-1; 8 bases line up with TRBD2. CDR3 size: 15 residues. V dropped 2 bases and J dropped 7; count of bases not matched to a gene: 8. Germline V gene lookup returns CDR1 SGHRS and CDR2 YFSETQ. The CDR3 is CASSFPGTSYNEQFF. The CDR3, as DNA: TGCGCCAGCAGCTTCCCCGGGACTAGTTATAATGAGCAGTTCTTC.

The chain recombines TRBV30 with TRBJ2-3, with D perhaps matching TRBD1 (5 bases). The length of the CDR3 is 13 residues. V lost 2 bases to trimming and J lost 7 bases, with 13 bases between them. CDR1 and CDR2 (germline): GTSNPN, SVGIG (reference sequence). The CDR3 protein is CAWSLVSGYTQYF. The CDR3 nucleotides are TGTGCCTGGAGTCTAGTTTCAGGGTATACGCAGTATTTT.

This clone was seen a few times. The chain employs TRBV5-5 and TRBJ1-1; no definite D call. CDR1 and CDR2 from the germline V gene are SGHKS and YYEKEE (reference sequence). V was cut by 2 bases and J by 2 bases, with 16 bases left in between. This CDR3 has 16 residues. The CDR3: CASSFYRPGINTEAFF. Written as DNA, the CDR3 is TGTGCCAGCAGCTTTTACCGTCCGGGGATCAACACTGAAGCTTTCTTT. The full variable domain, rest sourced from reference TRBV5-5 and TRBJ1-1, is DAGVTQSPTHLIKTRGQQVTLRCSPISGHKSVSWYQQVLGQGPQFIFQYYEKEERGRGNFPDRFSARQFPNYSSELNVNALLLGDSALYLCASSFYRPGINTEAFFGQGTRLTVV.

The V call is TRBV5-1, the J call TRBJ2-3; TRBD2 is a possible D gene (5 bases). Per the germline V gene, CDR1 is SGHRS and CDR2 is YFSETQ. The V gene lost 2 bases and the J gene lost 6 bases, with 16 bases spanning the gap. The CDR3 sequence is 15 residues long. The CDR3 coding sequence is TGCGCCAGCAGCTTTAGATCCGGGGTGGGGGATACGCAGTATTTT. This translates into CASSFRSGVGDTQYF.

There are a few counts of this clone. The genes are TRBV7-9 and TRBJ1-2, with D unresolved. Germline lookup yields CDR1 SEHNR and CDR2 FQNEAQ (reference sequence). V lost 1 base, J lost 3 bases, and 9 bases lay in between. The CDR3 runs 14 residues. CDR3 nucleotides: TGTGCCAGCAGCTTAGAATGGGAGGACTATGGCTACACCTTC. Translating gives CASSLEWEDYGYTF.

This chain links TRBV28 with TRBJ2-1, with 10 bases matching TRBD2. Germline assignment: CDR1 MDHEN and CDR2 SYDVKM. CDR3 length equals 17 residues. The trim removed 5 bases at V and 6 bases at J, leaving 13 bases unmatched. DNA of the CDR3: TGTGCCAGCAGTCCCTTAGCGGGAGGAGGTTCGGGCAATGAGCAGTTCTTC. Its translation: CASSPLAGGGSGNEQFF.

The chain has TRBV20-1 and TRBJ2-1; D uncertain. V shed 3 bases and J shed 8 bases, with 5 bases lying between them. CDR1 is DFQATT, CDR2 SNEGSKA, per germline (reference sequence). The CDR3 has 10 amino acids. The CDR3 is CSASLDEQFF. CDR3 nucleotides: TGCAGTGCTAGTCTCGATGAGCAGTTCTTC.

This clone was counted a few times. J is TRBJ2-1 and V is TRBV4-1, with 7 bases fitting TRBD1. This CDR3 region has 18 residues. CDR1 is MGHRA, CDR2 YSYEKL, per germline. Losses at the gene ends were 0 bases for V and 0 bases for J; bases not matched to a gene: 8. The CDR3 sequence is CASSQDPADRSSYNEQFF. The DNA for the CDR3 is TGCGCCAGCAGCCAAGATCCGGCGGACAGGAGCTCCTACAATGAGCAGTTCTTC.

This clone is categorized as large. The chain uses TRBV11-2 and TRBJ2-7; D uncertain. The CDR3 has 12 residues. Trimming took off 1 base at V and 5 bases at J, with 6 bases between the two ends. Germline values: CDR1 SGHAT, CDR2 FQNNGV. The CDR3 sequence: CASSLGPHEQYF. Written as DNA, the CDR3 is TGTGCCAGCAGCTTAGGACCACACGAGCAGTACTTC. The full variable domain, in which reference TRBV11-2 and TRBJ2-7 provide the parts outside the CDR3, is EAGVAQSPRYKIIEKRQSVAFWCNPISGHATLYWYQQILGQGPKLLIQFQNNGVVDDSQLPKDRFSAERLKGVDSTLKIQPAKLEDSAVYLCASSLGPHEQYFGPGTRLTVT.

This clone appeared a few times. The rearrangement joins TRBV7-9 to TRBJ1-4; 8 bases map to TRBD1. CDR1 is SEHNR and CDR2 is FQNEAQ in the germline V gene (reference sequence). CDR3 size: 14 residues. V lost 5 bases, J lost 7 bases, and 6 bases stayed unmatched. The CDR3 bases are TGTGCCAGCAGCACCAGGGGGCTCGGTGAAAAACTGTTTTTT. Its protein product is CASSTRGLGEKLFF.

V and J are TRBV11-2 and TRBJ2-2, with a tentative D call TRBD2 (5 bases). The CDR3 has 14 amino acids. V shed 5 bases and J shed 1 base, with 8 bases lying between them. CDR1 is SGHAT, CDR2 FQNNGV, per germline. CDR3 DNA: TGTGCCAGCAGCGAGGCGGGGAACACCGGGGAGCTGTTTTTT. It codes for CASSEAGNTGELFF.

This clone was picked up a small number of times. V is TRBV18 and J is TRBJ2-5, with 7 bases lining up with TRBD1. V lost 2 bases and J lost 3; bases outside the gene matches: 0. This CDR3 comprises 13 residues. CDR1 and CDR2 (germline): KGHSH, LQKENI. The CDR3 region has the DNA TGTGCCAGCTCACCAGACAGGGAAGAGACCCAGTACTTC. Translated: CASSPDREETQYF.

The CDR3 DNA reads as TGTGCCAGCAGCTTAGTTACTAGCGGGCATCAGTACTTC. As protein: CASSLVTSGHQYF. This chain connects TRBV7-9 to TRBJ2-4; 9 positions match TRBD2. Germline V gene lookup returns CDR1 SEHNR and CDR2 FQNEAQ (reference sequence). V lost 1 base to trimming and J lost 12 bases; unmatched junction nucleotides: 4. The CDR3 has 13 amino acids.

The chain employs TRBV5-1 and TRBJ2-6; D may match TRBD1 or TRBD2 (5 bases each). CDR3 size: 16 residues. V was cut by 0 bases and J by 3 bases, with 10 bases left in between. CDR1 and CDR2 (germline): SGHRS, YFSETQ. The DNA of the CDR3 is TGCGCCAGCAGCTTGGTTCTGGGGGATGGGGCCAACGTCCTGACTTTC. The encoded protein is CASSLVLGDGANVLTF.

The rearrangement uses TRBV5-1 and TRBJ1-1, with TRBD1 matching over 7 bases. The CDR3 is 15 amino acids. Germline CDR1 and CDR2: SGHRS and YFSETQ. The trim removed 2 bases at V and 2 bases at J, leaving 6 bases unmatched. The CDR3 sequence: CASSLKGTDNTEAFF. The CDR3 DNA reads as TGCGCCAGCAGCTTAAAAGGGACAGACAACACTGAAGCTTTCTTT.

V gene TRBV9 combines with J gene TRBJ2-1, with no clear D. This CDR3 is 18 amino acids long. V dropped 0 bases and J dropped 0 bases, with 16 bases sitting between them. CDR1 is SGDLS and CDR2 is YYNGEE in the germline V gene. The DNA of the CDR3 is TGTGCCAGCAGCGTAGATATCAAGACGGCTCTCTCCTACAATGAGCAGTTCTTC. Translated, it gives CASSVDIKTALSYNEQFF. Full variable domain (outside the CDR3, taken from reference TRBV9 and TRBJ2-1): DSGVTQTPKHLITATGQRVTLRCSPRSGDLSVYWYQQSLDQGLQFLIQYYNGEERAKGNILERFSAQQFPDLHSELNLSSLELGDSALYFCASSVDIKTALSYNEQFFGPGTRLTVL.

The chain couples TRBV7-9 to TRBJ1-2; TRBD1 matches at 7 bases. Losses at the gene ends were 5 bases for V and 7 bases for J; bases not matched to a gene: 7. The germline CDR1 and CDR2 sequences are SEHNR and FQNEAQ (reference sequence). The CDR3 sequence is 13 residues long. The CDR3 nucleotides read TGTGCCAGCAGCCCCACAGGGGCCGTTGGCTACACCTTC. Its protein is CASSPTGAVGYTF.

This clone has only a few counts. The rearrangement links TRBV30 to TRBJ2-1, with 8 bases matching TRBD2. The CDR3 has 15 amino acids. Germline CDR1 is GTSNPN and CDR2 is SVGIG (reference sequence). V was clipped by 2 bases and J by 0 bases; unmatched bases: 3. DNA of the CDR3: TGTGCCTGGAGTCTCCTAGCGGGCTCCTACAATGAGCAGTTCTTC. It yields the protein CAWSLLAGSYNEQFF. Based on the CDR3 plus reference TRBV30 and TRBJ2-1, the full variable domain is SQTIHQWPATLVQPVGSPLSLECTVEGTSNPNLYWYRQAAGRGLQLLFYSVGIGQISSEVPQNLSASRPQDRQFILSSKKLLLSDSGFYLCAWSLLAGSYNEQFFGPGTRLTVL.

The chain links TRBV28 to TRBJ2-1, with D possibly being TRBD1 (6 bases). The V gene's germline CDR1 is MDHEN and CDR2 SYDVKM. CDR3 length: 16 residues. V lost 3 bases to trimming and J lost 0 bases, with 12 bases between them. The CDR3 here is CASSLQGPSSYNEQFF. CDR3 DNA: TGTGCCAGCAGTTTGCAGGGGCCTAGCTCCTACAATGAGCAGTTCTTC. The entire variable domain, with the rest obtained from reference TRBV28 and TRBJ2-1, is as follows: DVKVTQSSRYLVKRTGEKVFLECVQDMDHENMFWYRQDPGLGLRLIYFSYDVKMKEKGDIPEGYSVSREKKERFSLILESASTNQTSMYLCASSLQGPSSYNEQFFGPGTRLTVL.